The T cell receptor (beta chain) described here comes from a study of CXCR3-negative and CXCR3-positive naive CD8 T cells (dated by TCRdb to the late 2010s). Notes on the research overall: In total, some 140 million TRB reads were obtained, which works out to roughly 1.5 +/- 0.3 million reads per library. The diversity and physicochemical repertoire analyses included 11 donors pooled from two independent experiments. Naive subsets from about 5 donors and memory cells from 3 donors were included in the TRBV-TRBJ cluster analysis. Here is what the overall study found, with its caveats: Freshly isolated PBMCs were used for most assays because CXCR3 expression partially decreased after cryopreservation. Within the same donor, TRBV-TRBJ usage looked similar between naive CXCR3-negative and CXCR3-positive cells, but memory cells had distinct patterns. Because surface CD5, which has been linked to self-reactivity in mice, was comparable between naive subsets, TCR interaction strength was also inferred from TRB CDR3 physicochemical properties. Compared with CXCR3-negative naive cells, CXCR3-positive naive cells had TRB CDR3s with higher hydrophobicity (lower Kidera factor 4), lower energy, and higher strength and volume indices. Comparably high repertoire diversity was found in both naive subsets, whereas much lower repertoire diversity was found in memory CD8+ T cells.

The CDR3 sequence holds 14 residues, the cysteine and phenylalanine included. DNA for this receptor is not on file. Sequences SGHDN (CDR1) and FVKESK (CDR2) are obtained from the germline V gene. The sequencing machine was a NextSeq 550. The Human TCR Profiling Kit (MiLaboratory) was used to make UMI-labeled 5' RACE TRB cDNA libraries. cDNA synthesis used the entire amount of extracted RNA, and PCR amplification then used the entire amount of cDNA produced. Libraries were prepared in parallel with an identical number of PCR cycles. Regarding the original processing steps: About 50,000 +/- 10,000 unique UMI-labeled TRB cDNA molecules per library were extracted with MIGEC and MiXCR, with at least two reads per UMI required. On average, approximately 40,000 +/- 10,000 functional in-frame TRB CDR3 nucleotide clonotypes lacking stop codons were found per library. After downsampling to 5000 UMI-labeled TRB molecules per sample, diversity metrics such as normalized Shannon-Wiener and Chao1 were calculated in VDJtools. VDJtools was used to calculate clonotype-size-weighted physicochemical properties of the central five CDR3 residues, namely interaction energy, strength, volume and Kidera factor 4. The reads, reprocessed by TCRdb, yield one row per CDR3 protein sequence and no DNA. The V and J calls here are based on TCRdb, not the publication. This sample's records show 75,000 to 100,000 distinct CDR3 sequences. The top ten hold approximately 0.99% of the sample.

Of note for this clonotype: Which antigen it targets is not known.

Each CD8+ T cell subset was flow-sorted in triplicate, with over 250,000 cells per subset placed directly into RLT lysis buffer. Naive CD8+ T cells were defined stringently as CD45RO-CCR7+CD27+CD95- to exclude memory contaminants. Using standard density gradient centrifugation, peripheral blood mononuclear cells were isolated from buffy coats. Naive CXCR3-negative and CXCR3-positive CD8+ T cells were flow-sorted using a FACSAria III. Total RNA was extracted from sorted cells using an RNeasy Mini Kit. The V and J genes are TRBV14 and TRBJ2-1; TCRdb's assignment of TRBD1 cannot be checked, as there is no DNA. Material for sequencing was naive CXCR3+ CD8+ T cells from blood. The cell subset or site label, as the study defines it: CD45RO-CCR7+CD27+CD95- naive CD8+ T cells expressing CXCR3 (TNR3+). The TCR comes from a human donor in good health. Some clones in this sample may be carry-over from other donors' samples. The CDR3 protein is CASSQDAGSNEQFF.